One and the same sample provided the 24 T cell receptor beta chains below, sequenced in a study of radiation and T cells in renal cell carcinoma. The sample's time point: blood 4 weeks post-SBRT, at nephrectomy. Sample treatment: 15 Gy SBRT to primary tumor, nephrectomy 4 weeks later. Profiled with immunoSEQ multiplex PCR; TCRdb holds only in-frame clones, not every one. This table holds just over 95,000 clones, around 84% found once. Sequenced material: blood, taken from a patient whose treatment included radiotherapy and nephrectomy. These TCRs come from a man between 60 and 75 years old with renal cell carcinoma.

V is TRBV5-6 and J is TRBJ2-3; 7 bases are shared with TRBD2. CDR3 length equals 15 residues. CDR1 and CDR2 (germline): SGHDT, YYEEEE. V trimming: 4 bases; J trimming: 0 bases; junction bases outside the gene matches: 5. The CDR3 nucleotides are TGTGCCAGCAGCCTCTCAGCGGGGAGCACAGATACGCAGTATTTT. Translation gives CASSLSAGSTDTQYF.

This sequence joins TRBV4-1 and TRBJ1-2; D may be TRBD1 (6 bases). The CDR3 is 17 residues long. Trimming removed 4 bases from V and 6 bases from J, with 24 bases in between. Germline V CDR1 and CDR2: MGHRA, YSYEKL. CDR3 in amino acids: CASSPLSAARGHDGYTF. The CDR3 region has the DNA TGCGCCAGCAGCCCCCTATCCGCTGCTCGGGGGCACGATGGCTACACCTTC.

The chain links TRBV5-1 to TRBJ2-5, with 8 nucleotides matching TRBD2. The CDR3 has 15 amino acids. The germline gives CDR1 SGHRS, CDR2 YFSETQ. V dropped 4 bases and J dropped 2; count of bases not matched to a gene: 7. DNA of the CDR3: TGCGCCAGCAGCCCTGGACTAGCTCGGCAAGAGACCCAGTACTTC. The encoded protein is CASSPGLARQETQYF.

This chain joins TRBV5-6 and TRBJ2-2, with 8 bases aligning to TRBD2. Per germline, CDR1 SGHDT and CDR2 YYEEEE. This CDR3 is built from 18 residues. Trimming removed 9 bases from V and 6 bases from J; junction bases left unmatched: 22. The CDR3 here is CATTRRGPGLGKAGELFF. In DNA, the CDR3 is TGTGCCACCACAAGGAGGGGCCCGGGACTAGGAAAGGCCGGGGAGCTGTTTTTT.

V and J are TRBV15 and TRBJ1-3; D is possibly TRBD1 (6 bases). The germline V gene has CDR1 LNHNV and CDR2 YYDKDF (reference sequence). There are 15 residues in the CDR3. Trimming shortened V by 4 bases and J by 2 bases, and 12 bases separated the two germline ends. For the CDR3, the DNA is TGTGCCACCAGCACAGGGGTACCGGCTGGAAACACCATATATTTT. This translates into CATSTGVPAGNTIYF.

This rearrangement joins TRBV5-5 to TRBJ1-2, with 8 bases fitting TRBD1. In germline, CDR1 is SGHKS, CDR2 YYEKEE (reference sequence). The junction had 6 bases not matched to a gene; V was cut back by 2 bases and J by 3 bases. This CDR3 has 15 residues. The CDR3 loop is CASSFPRGLDYGYTF. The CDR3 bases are TGTGCCAGCAGCTTCCCCAGGGGGCTAGACTATGGCTACACCTTC. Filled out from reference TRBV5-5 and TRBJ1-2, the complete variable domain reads DAGVTQSPTHLIKTRGQQVTLRCSPISGHKSVSWYQQVLGQGPQFIFQYYEKEERGRGNFPDRFSARQFPNYSSELNVNALLLGDSALYLCASSFPRGLDYGYTFGSGTRLTVV.

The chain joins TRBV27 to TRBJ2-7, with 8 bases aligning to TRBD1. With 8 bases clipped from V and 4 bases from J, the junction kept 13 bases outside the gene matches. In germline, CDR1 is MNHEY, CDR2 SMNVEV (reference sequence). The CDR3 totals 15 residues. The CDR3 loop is CASGPLPGQGYEQYF. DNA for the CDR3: TGTGCCAGCGGCCCCCTACCCGGACAGGGTTACGAGCAGTACTTC.

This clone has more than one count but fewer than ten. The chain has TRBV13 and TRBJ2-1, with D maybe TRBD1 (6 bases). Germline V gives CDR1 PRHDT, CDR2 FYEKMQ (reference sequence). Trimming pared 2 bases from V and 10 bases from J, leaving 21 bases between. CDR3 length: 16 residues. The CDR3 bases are TGTGCCAGCAGCTTATTAGTGACAGGCCCCACCGGGGAGCAGTTCTTC. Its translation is CASSLLVTGPTGEQFF.

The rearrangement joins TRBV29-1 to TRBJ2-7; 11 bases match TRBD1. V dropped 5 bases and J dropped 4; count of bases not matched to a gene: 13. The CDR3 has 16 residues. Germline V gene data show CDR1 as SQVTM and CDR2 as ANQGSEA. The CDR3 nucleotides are TGCAGCGTTTCGCCGGGACAGGGGGTCGAAAGGTACGAGCAGTACTTC. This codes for CSVSPGQGVERYEQYF.

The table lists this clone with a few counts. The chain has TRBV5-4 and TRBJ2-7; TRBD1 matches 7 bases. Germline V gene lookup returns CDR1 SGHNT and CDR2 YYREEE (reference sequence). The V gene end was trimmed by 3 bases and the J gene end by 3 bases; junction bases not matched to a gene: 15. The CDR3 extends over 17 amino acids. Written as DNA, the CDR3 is TGTGCCAGCAGCTCTTTAAAGATCCGGGACAGTGGCTACGAGCAGTACTTC. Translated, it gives CASSSLKIRDSGYEQYF.

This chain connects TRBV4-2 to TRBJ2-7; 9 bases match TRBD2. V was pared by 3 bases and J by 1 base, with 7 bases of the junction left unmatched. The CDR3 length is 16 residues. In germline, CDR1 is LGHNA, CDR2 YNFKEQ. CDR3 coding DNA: TGTGCCAGCAGCCACCCGTCTACTAGCGGGTCCTACGAGCAGTACTTC. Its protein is CASSHPSTSGSYEQYF.

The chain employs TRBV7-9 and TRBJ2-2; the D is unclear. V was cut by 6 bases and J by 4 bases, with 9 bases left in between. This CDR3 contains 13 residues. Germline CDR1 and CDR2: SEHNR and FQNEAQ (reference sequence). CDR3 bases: TGTGCCAGCAGACGTGACGGCACCGGGGAGCTGTTTTTT. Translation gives CASRRDGTGELFF.

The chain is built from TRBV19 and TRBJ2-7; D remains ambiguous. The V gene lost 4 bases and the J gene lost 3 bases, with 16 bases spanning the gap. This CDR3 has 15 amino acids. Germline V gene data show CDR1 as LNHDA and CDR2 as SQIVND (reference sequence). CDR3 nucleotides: TGTGCCAGTAGTACACGGATGCCCATATTCTACGAGCAGTACTTC. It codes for CASSTRMPIFYEQYF.

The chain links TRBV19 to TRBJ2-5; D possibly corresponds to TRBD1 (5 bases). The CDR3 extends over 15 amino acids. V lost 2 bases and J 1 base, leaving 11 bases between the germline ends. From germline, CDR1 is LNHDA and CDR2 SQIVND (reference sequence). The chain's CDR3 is CASSILQGVQETQYF. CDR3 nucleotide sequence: TGTGCCAGTAGTATACTCCAGGGTGTCCAAGAGACCCAGTACTTC. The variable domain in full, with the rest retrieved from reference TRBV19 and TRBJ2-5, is DGGITQSPKYLFRKEGQNVTLSCEQNLNHDAMYWYRQDPGQGLRLIYYSQIVNDFQKGDIAEGYSVSREKKESFPLTVTSAQKNPTAFYLCASSILQGVQETQYFGPGTRLLVL.

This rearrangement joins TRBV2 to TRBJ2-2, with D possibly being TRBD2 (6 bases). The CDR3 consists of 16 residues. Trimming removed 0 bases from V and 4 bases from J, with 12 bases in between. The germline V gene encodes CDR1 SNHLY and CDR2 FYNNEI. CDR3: CASSEALVGSTGELFF. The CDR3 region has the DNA TGTGCCAGCAGTGAAGCGCTGGTCGGGAGCACCGGGGAGCTGTTTTTT.

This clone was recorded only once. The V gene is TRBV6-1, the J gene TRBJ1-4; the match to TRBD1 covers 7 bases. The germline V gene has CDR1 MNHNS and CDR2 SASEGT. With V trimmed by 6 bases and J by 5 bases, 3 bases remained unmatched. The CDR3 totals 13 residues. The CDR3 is CASRPGQNEKLFF. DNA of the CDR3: TGTGCCAGCAGACCGGGACAGAATGAAAAACTGTTTTTT.

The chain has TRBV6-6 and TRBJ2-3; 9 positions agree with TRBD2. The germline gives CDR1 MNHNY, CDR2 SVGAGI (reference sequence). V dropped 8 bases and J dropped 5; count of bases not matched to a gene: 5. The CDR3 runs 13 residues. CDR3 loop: CASGTSPLDTQYF. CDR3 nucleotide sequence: TGTGCCAGCGGGACTAGCCCTTTAGATACGCAGTATTTT.

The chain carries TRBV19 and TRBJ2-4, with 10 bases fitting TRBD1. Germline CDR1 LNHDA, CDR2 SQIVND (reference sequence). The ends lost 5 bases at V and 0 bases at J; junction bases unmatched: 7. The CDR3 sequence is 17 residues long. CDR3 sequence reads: CASSGDRGELAKNIQYF. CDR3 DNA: TGTGCCAGTAGTGGGGACAGGGGAGAACTAGCCAAAAACATTCAGTACTTC.

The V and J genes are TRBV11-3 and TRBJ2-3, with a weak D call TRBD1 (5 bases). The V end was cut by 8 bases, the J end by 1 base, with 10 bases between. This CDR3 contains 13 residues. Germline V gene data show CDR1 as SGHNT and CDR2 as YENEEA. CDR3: CASGDSRTDTQYF. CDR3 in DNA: TGTGCCAGCGGAGACAGCCGCACAGATACGCAGTATTTT. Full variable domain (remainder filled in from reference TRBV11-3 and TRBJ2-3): EAGVVQSPRYKIIEKKQPVAFWCNPISGHNTLYWYLQNLGQGPELLIRYENEEAVDDSQLPKDRFSAERLKGVDSTLKIQPAELGDSAVYLCASGDSRTDTQYFGPGTRLTVL.

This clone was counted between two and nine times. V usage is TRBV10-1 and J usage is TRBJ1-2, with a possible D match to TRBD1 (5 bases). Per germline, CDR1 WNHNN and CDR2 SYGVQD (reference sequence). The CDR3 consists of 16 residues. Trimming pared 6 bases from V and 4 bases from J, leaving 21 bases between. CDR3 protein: CASSSVTPGGAYGYTF. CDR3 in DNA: TGCGCCAGCAGCTCAGTGACGCCGGGAGGGGCCTATGGCTACACCTTC.

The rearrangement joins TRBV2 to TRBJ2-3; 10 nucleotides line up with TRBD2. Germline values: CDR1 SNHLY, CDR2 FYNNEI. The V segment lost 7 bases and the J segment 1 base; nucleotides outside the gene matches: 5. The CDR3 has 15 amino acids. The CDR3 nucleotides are TGTGCCAGCAAAGGCCTAGCGGGAGGCACAGATACGCAGTATTTT. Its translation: CASKGLAGGTDTQYF.

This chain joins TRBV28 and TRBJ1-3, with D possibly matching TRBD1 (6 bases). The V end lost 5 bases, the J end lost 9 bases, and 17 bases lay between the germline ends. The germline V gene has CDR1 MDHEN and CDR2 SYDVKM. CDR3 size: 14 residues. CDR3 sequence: CASSLQGRVATIYF. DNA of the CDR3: TGTGCCAGCAGTCTACAGGGCAGGGTCGCCACCATATATTTT.

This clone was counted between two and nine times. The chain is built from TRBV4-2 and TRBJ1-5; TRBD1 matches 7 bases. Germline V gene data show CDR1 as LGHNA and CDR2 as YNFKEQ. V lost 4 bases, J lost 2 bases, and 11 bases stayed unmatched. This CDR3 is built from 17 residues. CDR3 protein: CASSRTTGQEGNQPQHF. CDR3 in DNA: TGTGCCAGCAGCCGCACGACAGGGCAGGAAGGCAATCAGCCCCAGCATTTT.

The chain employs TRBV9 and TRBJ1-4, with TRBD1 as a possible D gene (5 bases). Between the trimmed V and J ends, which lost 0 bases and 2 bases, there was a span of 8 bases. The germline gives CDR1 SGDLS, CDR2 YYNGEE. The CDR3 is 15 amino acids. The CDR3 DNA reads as TGTGCCAGCAGCGTAGGGGCAGGGACTAATGAAAAACTGTTTTTT. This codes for CASSVGAGTNEKLFF. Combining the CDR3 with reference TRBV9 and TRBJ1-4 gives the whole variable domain DSGVTQTPKHLITATGQRVTLRCSPRSGDLSVYWYQQSLDQGLQFLIQYYNGEERAKGNILERFSAQQFPDLHSELNLSSLELGDSALYFCASSVGAGTNEKLFFGSGTQLSVL.